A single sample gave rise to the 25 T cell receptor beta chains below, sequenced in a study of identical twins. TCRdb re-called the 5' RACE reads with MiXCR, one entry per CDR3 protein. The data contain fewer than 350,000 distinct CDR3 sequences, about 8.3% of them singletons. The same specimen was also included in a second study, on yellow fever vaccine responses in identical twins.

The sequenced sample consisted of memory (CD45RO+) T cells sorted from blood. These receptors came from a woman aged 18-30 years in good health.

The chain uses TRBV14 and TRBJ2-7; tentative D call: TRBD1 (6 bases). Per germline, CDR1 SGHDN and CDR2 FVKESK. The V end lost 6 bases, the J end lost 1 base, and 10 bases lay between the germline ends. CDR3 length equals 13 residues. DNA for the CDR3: TGTGCCAGCAGACTTGACAGGTCCTACGAGCAGTACGTC. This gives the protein CASRLDRSYEQYV.

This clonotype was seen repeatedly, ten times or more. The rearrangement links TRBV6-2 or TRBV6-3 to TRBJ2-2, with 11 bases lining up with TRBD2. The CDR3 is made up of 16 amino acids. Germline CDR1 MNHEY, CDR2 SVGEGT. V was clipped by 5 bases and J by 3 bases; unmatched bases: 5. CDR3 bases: TGTGCCAGCAGTAGGACTAGCGGGCACTACACCGGGGAGCTGTTTTTT. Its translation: CASSRTSGHYTGELFF.

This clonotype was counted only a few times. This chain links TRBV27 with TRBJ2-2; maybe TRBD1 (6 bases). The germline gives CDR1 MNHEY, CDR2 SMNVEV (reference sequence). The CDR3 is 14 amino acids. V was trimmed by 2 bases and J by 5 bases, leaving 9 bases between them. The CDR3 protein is CASSLRTGTGELFF. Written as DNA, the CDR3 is TGTGCCAGCAGTTTACGAACAGGGACCGGGGAGCTGTTTTTT.

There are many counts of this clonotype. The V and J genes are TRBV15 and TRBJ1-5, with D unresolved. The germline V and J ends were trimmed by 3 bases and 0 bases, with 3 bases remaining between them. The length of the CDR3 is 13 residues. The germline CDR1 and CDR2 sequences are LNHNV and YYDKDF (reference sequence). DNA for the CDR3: TGTGCCACCAGCAGTGGTAGCAATCAGCCCCAGCATTTT. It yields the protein CATSSGSNQPQHF.

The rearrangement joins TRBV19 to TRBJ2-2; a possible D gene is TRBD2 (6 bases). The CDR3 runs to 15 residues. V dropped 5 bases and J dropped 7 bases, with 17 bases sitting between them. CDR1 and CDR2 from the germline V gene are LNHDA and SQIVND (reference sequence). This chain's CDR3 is CASSPPGLMVGELFF. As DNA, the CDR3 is TGTGCCAGTAGTCCCCCGGGACTGATGGTCGGGGAGCTGTTTTTT.

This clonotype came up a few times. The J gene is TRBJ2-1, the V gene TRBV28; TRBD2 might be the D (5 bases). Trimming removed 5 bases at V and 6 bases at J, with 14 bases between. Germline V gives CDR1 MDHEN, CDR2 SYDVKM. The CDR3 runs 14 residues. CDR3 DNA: TGTGCCAGCAGTCCGTCCGGGAAAGTCAATGAGCAGTTCTTC. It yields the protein CASSPSGKVNEQFF. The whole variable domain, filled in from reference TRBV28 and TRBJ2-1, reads DVKVTQSSRYLVKRTGEKVFLECVQDMDHENMFWYRQDPGLGLRLIYFSYDVKMKEKGDIPEGYSVSREKKERFSLILESASTNQTSMYLCASSPSGKVNEQFFGPGTRLTVL.

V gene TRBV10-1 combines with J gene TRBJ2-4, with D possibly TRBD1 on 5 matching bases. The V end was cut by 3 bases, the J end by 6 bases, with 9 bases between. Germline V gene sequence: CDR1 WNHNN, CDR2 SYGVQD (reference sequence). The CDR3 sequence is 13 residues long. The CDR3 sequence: CASSESQGNIQYF. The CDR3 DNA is TGCGCCAGCAGTGAAAGTCAGGGAAACATTCAGTACTTC.

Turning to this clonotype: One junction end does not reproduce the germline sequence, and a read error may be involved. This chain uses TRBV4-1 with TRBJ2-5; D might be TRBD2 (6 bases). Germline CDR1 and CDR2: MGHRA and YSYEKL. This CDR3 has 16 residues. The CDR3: CANSQDDRLGQETQYF. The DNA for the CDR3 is TGCGCCAACAGCCAAGACGACCGACTAGGCCAAGAGACCCAGTACTTC.

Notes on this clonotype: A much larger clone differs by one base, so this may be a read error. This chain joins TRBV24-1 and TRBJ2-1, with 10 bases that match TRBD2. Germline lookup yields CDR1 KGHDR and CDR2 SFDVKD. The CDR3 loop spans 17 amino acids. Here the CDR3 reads CATSGLLSSGSNNEQFF. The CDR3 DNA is TGTGCCACCAGTGGTTTGTTATCTAGCGGGAGTAACAATGAGCAGTTCTTC.

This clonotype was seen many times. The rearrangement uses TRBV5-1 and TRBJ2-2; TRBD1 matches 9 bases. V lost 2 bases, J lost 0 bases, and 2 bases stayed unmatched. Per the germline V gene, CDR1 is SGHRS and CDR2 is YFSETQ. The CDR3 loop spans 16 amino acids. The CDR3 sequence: CASSFGDRANTGELFF. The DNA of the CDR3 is TGCGCCAGCAGCTTCGGGGACAGGGCGAACACCGGGGAGCTGTTTTTT. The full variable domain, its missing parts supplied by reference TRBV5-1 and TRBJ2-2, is KAGVTQTPRYLIKTRGQQVTLSCSPISGHRSVSWYQQTPGQGLQFLFEYFSETQRNKGNFPGRFSGRQFSNSRSEMNVSTLELGDSALYLCASSFGDRANTGELFFGEGSRLTVL.

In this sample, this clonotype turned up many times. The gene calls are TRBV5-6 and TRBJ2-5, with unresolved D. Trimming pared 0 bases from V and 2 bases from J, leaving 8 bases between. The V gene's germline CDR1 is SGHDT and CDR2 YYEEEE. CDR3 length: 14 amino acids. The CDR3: CASSLGPSQETQYF. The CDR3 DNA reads TGTGCCAGCAGCTTGGGACCATCTCAAGAGACCCAGTACTTC.

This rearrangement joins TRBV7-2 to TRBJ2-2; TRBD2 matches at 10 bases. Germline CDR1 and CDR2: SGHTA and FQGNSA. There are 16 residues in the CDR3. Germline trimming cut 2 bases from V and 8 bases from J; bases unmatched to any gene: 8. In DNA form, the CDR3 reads TGTGCCAGCAGCTTAATCCGTCTAGCGGGGGTTGGGGAGCTGTTTTTT. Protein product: CASSLIRLAGVGELFF.

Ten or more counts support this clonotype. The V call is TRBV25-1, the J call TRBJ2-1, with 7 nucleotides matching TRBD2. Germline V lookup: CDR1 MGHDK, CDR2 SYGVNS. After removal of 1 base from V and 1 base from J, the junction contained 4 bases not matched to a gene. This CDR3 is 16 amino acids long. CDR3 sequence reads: CASSESGGGSYNEQFF. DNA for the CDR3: TGTGCCAGCAGTGAATCGGGCGGGGGATCCTACAATGAGCAGTTCTTC.

The DNA for the CDR3 is TGTGCCAGCAGCTTCATAACTAGCGGGGTGACCGGGGAGCTGTTTTTT. Translating gives CASSFITSGVTGELFF. The chain has TRBV7-6 and TRBJ2-2; 10 nucleotides align to TRBD2. CDR1 and CDR2 (germline): SGHVS, FNYEAQ. The CDR3 totals 16 residues. Germline trimming cut 3 bases from V and 5 bases from J; bases unmatched to any gene: 6.

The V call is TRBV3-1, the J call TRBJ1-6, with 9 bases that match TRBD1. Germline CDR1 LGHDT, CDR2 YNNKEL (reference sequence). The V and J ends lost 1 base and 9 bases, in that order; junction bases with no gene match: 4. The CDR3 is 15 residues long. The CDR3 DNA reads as TGTGCCAGCAGCCAAGCGGACAGGGGTGGTTCACCCCTCCACTTT. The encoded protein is CASSQADRGGSPLHF.

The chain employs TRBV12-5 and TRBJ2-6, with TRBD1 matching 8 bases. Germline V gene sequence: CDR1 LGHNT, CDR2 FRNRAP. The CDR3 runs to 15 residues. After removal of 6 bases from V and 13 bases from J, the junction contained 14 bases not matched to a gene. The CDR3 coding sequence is TGTGCTAGTGGACCCGGACAGGGAGAACGCCAGGTCCTGACTTTC. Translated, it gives CASGPGQGERQVLTF.

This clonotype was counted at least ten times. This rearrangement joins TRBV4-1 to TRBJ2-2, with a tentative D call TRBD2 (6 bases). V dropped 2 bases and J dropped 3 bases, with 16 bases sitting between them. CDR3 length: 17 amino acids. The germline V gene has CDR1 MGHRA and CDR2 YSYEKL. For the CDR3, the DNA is TGCGCCAGCAGCCAAACAAGCATGGGACTGGACACCGGGGAGCTGTTTTTT. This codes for CASSQTSMGLDTGELFF.

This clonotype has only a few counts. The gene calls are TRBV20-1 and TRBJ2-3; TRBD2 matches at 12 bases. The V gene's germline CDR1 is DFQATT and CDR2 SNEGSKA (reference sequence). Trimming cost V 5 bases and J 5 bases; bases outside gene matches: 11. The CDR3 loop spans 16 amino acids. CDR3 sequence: CSAGGRLAGVIDTQYF. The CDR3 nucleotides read TGCAGTGCTGGTGGACGACTAGCGGGAGTTATAGATACGCAGTATTTT.

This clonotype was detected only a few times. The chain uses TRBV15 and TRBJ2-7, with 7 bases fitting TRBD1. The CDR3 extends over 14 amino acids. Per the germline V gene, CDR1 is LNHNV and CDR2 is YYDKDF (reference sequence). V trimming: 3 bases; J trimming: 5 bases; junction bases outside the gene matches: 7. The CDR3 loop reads CATSSKTGPHEQYF. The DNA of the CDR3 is TGTGCCACCAGCAGCAAGACAGGGCCCCACGAGCAGTACTTC.

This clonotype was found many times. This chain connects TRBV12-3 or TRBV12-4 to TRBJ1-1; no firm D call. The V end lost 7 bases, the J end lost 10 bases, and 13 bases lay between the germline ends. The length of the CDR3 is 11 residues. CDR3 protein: CASIREIVAFF. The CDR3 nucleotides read TGTGCCAGCATCCGGGAGATAGTAGCTTTCTTT.

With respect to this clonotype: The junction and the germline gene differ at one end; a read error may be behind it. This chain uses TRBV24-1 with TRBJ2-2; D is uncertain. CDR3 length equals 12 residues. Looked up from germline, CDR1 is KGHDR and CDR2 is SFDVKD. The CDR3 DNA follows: TGTGCCACCAGCGATTTGCTAGGGGAGCTGTTTTTT. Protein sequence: CATSDLLGELFF.

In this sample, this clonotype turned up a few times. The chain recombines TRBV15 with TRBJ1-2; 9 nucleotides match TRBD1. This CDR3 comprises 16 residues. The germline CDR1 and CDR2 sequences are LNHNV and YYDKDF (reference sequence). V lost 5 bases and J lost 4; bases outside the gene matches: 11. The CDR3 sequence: CATSRDRAIQGYGYTF. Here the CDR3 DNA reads TGTGCCACCAGCCGGGACAGGGCGATTCAGGGCTATGGCTACACCTTC. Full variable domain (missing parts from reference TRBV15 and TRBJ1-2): DAMVIQNPRYQVTQFGKPVTLSCSQTLNHNVMYWYQQKSSQAPKLLFHYYDKDFNNEADTPDNFQSRRPNTSFCFLDIRSPGLGDTAMYLCATSRDRAIQGYGYTFGSGTRLTVV.

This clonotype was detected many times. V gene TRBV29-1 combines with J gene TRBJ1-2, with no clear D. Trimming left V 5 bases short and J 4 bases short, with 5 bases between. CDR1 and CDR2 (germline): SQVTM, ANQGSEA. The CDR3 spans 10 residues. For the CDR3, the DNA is TGCAGCGTTTACTCCTATGGCTACACCTTC. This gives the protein CSVYSYGYTF.

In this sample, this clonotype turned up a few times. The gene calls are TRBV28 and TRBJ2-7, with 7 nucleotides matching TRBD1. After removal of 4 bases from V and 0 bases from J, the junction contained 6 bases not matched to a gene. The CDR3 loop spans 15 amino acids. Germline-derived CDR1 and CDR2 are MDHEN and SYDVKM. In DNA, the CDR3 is TGTGCCAGCAGTTCCCAGACAGGGATCTCCTACGAGCAGTACGTC. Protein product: CASSSQTGISYEQYV.

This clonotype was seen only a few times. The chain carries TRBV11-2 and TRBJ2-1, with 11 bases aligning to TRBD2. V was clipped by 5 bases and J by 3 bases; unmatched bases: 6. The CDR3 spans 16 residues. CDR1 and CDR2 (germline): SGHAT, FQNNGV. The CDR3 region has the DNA TGTGCCAGCAGCATCCGACTAGCGGGAATCTACAATGAGCAGTTCTTC. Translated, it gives CASSIRLAGIYNEQFF.